This TCR beta chain was sequenced in a study of OX40 agonist ivuxolimab in advanced cancers. About the full investigation: Ivuxolimab was a fully human IgG2 agonistic monoclonal antibody targeting the costimulatory receptor OX40 (CD134). Intravenous ivuxolimab was administered to patients every 2 weeks at six dose levels: 0.01, 0.1, 0.3, 1.5, 3 and 10 mg/kg. Among the 50 to 55 dose-escalation patients, approximately 20 had hepatocellular carcinoma, 15 melanoma, 9 renal cell carcinoma and 9 head and neck cancer. The dose-escalation cohort was roughly 80% male with a mean age of about 60 years, ranging from about 20 to 85. Prior anti-PD-1, anti-PD-L1 or anti-CTLA-4 therapy was permitted, and checkpoint inhibitors had been received by under 50% of dose-escalation patients. Three dose-escalation patients achieved partial responses, one with hepatocellular carcinoma and two with cutaneous melanoma. The purpose of peripheral TCRbeta sequencing was to test whether ivuxolimab changed TCR sequence diversity and led to clonal T-cell expansion. The monotherapy dose-escalation portion (N ≈ 52 patients) of the phase I ivuxolimab trial is reported in the paper. The paper's findings and limits, for the study overall: In partial responders in the 0.1-3.0 mg/kg groups, normalized peripheral clonal expansion was found to be among the lowest, especially among CD8+ T cells. Clonal expansion of both CD4+ and CD8+ blood T cells was observed from baseline to week 6 at doses 0.1 to 3.0 mg/kg. The antigen specificity of the peripheral T cells that underwent clonal expansion was not determined. Low levels of normalized T-cell clonal expansion were also seen in some nonresponding patients. After ivuxolimab, expanded clones were on average more numerous among CD8+ T cells than among CD4+ T cells.

The CDR3 sequence holds 17 residues, the cysteine and phenylalanine included. Only the CDR3 DNA is retained, 51 bases long and in frame from the first base. The junction carries 17 bases between V and J, which are trimmed by 0 bases and 2 bases respectively. The germline V gene specifies SGDLS as CDR1 and YYNGEE as CDR2. For sequencing of the TCRbeta CDR3 region, genomic DNA was extracted from the sorted cells. The immunoSEQ Assay was used for sequencing of TCRbeta CDR3 regions. TCRdb limited this immuneACCESS table to in-frame rearrangements with V and J called. A share of clones is missing; checked studies link under half to unresolved V genes, and the rest is unexplained. The sample table lists under 55,000 clones, 89% of them with a count of one. The ten largest make up approximately 15% of the sample. The trial excluded patients who had a history of autoimmune disease or who were on systemic immunosuppression. Peripheral blood for TCR sequencing was collected from all dose cohorts at baseline, on cycle 4 day 1, and on cycle 7 day 1. Samples came from an open-label, multicenter, first-in-human phase I dose-escalation trial of ivuxolimab. The trial enrolled adults with locally advanced or metastatic head and neck squamous cell, hepatocellular, melanoma or renal cell carcinoma. CD4+ and CD8+ T cells were sorted separately from peripheral blood before TCR sequencing.

As concerns this clone: Its binding antigen is unknown. Base qualities are missing; no much larger clone stands one base away.

The chain links TRBV9 with TRBJ1-2; no D gene can be assigned with confidence. This TCR was recovered from an adult with an advanced solid tumor such as melanoma, head and neck, liver or kidney cancer. The specimen was CD4+ or CD8+ T cells sorted from blood, collected in a trial of the OX40 agonist ivuxolimab. The nucleotides read TGTGCCAGCAGCGTAGCGGTAGTCCCCCGAAACAACTATGGCTACACCTTC. This codes for CASSVAVVPRNNYGYTF.